The 3 T cell receptor beta chains listed next were all sequenced from one sample in a study of T-cell memory formation after mild COVID-19. TCRdb re-derived calls from the 5' RACE reads in MiXCR, one entry per CDR3 protein. The data contain around 310,000 distinct CDR3 sequences, 20% to 25% of them singletons. The material sequenced was PBMCs or a T cell subset sorted from them (not recorded which). These receptors originate from a man aged 18 to 30 who had mild COVID-19 (a few samples of this study predate the infection). Cell type and time point are not known.

The rearrangement joins TRBV5-1 to TRBJ2-1; the match to TRBD2 covers 7 bases. The CDR3 runs to 14 residues. V lost 6 bases and J lost 7; bases outside the gene matches: 10. Germline CDR1 is SGHRS and CDR2 is YFSETQ. CDR3 nucleotide sequence: TGCGCCAGCAAAGTCCCGACTAGCTCGAATGAGCAGTTCTTC. It specifies CASKVPTSSNEQFF.

This clonotype has only a few counts. The V gene is TRBV9, the J gene TRBJ2-1; weak D call: TRBD1 (6 bases). Between the trimmed V and J ends, which lost 4 bases and 8 bases, there was a span of 13 bases. The V gene's germline CDR1 is SGDLS and CDR2 YYNGEE. CDR3 length equals 13 residues. This chain's CDR3 is CASSPRTVDEQFF. CDR3 DNA sequence: TGTGCCAGCAGCCCCCGGACAGTAGATGAGCAGTTCTTC.

This clonotype occurred a few times. J is TRBJ1-1 and V is TRBV7-2; D not certain. Per germline, CDR1 SGHTA and CDR2 FQGNSA. V was shortened by 5 bases and J by 3 bases, with 10 bases between the two germline ends. CDR3 length: 13 amino acids. The CDR3 reads CASSAGPDTEAFF. The CDR3 DNA reads TGTGCCAGCAGCGCCGGCCCAGACACTGAAGCTTTCTTT.